This T cell receptor beta chain emerged from a study of blood T cell repertoires in COVID-19 (dated by TCRdb to the early 2020s). Context from the whole study: The collaborator samples originated in the United States, Italy and Spain and spanned the acute and convalescent phases of COVID-19. The prospective study material was composed of cDNA or gDNA derived from T cells, B-cell-depleted T cells, or PBMCs. The repertoires were made available in a free public database intended to serve as a resource for research on the immune response to SARS-CoV-2. The samples were drawn from two sources: the first 160 participants of the ongoing ImmuneRACE study, and 1,200 or so subjects contributed by 6 global collaborators. A de-identified subject ID, COVID-19 status, age in years and sex were almost always included in the sample metadata. The dataset comprised deeply sampled blood TCRbeta repertoires from subjects exposed to, actively infected with, or recovered from COVID-19. HLA class I and class II types, where available, came from metadata supplied by the sample provider rather than from assay-based typing.

One collaborating source in Seattle enrolled patients while the patients were actively infected and followed the patients over time throughout the course of disease. Each collaborating institution followed its own protocols to collect whole blood in K2EDTA tubes. Collaborator samples were shipped for TCRbeta analysis as frozen whole blood, isolated PBMCs, or DNA extracted from either sample type. Points the paper makes about the study in general: The amount of clinical and demographic metadata varied by source and participant and was provided uncurated.

The immunoSEQ Assay, a bias-controlled multiplex PCR, was used to amplify TCRbeta CDR3 regions from genomic DNA. The study's own analysis went as follows. The number of nucleated cells in each sample was estimated from the amplification of reference gene primers within the assay. To quantify the absolute abundance of each unique TCRbeta CDR3 rearrangement, sequence reads were collapsed and filtered. For each sample, productive Simpson clonality was calculated by taking the square root of Simpson's diversity index across productive rearrangements. This immuneACCESS table, as held by TCRdb, lists in-frame sequences with V and J called but not all clones. Of the missing ones, under half trace to an unresolved V gene in checked studies; the others have no known cause. V, J and clone size reflect that table, while D and trimming were determined from the DNA. This sample lists about 150,000 clones; 65% to 90% were detected once. Of the sample, over 10% falls within the top ten clones.

CDR1 and CDR2 are drawn from the germline V gene: SGHTA, FQGTGA. V is reduced by 5 bases and J by 2 bases, leaving a spacing of 10 bases between them. Reading from cysteine to phenylalanine, the CDR3 counts 14 amino acids. Only CDR3 DNA remains: 42 bases, in frame from the first base. There are a few counts of this clone. Its antigen target is currently unknown. There are no base qualities to consult, and no much larger clone falls within one base. The chain couples TRBV7-3 to TRBJ1-5; no D gene is confidently identified. This sequence originates from a woman aged 60-75 years with COVID-19, enrolled during active disease. The sequenced sample was peripheral blood. For the CDR3, the sequence is CASSTDGGNQPQHF. DNA sequence: TGTGCCAGCAGCACAGACGGGGGCAATCAGCCCCAGCATTTT.